This T cell receptor (beta chain) was sequenced for a study of memory CD4+ T cells and cytomegalovirus serostatus. Study details: Healthy Belgian adult donors included under ten CMV-positive and 24 CMV-negative people.

As handled by the study authors: After removing out-of-frame reads, approximately 2.2 million distinct TCRbeta sequences remained. Produced via immunoSEQ multiplex PCR; TCRdb's table is partial and in-frame only. V and J calls and clone size are as listed in that table; D and trimming were resolved from the DNA. Of around 26,000 clones listed, 75% to 85% are singletons. The germline V gene has CDR1 ENHRY and CDR2 SYGVKD. This CDR3 spans 14 amino acids. Trimming cost V 10 bases and J 1 base; bases outside gene matches: 7. Single viable CD3+CD4+CD8-CD45RO+ cells were sorted as the memory CD4+ T cells. Study-level findings and limits: Repertoires predicted CMV serostatus with median bootstrapped AUC of about 0.96. Suggested: most of the CMV-linked TCR signature lies in CD4+ memory cells.

A word on this clone: Antigen specificity is unknown.

The source of this sequence is an adult in good health and CMV-seronegative. Sequencing was carried out using memory CD4+ T cells from blood. V gene TRBV10-3 combines with J gene TRBJ1-1; 9 bases map to TRBD1. CDR3 residues: CATTEGQGNTEAFF. The CDR3, as DNA: TGTGCCACTACCGAGGGACAGGGGAACACTGAAGCTTTCTTT.